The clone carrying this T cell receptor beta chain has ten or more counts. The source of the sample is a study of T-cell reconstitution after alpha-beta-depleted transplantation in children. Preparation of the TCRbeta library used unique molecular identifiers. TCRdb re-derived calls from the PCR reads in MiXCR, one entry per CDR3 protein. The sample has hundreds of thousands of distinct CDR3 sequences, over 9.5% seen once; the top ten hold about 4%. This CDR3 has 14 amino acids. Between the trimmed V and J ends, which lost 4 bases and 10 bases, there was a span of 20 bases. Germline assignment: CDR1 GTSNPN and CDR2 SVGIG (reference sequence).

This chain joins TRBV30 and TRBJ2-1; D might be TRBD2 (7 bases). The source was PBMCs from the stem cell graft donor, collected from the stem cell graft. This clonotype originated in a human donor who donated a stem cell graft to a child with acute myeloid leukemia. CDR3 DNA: TGTGCCTGGAAAGGGACTACCGTTACAGGGGAGCAGTTCTTC. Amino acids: CAWKGTTVTGEQFF.